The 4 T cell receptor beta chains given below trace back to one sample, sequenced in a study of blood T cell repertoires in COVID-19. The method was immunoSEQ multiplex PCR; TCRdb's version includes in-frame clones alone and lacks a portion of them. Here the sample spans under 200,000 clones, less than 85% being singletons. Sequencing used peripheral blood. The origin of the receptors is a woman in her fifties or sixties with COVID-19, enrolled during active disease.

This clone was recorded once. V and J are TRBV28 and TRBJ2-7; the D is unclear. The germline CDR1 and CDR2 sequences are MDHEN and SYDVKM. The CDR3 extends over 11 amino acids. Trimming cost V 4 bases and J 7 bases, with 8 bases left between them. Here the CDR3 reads CASSSGNEQYV. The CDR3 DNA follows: TGTGCCAGCAGTTCAGGAAATGAGCAGTACGTC.

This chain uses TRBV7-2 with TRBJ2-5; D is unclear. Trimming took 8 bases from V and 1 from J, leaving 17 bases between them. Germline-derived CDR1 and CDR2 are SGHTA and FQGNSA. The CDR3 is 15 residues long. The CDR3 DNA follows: TGTGCCAGCGCTAAACGTTACGCTCCCCAAGAGACCCAGTACTTC. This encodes CASAKRYAPQETQYF.

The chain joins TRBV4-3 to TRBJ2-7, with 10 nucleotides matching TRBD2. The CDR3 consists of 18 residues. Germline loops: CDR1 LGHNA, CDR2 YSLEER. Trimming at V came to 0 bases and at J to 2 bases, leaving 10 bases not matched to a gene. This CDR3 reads CASSQDVIGLAGAYEQYF. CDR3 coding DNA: TGCGCCAGCAGCCAAGATGTCATAGGGCTAGCGGGAGCCTACGAGCAGTACTTC.

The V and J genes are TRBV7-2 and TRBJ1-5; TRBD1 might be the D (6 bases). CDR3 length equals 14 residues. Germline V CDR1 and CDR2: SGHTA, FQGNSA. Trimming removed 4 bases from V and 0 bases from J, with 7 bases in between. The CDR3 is CASSSTGSNQPQHF. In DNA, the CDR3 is TGTGCCAGCAGCTCGACAGGTAGCAATCAGCCCCAGCATTTT. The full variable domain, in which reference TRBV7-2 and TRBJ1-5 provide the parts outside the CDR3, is GAGVSQSPSNKVTEKGKDVELRCDPISGHTALYWYRQSLGQGLEFLIYFQGNSAPDKSGLPSDRFSAERTGGSVSTLTIQRTQQEDSAVYLCASSSTGSNQPQHFGDGTRLSIL.